The sequence of this T cell receptor (beta chain) was determined in a study of T cells in Graves' hyperthyroidism and ophthalmopathy. Amplification of TCR beta CDR3 regions used RNA as the template. HTBI primers were the set used in a first-round RT-PCR of the TCR CDR3. TCRdb independently ran MiXCR on the multiplex PCR reads; one entry per CDR3 protein. The repertoire holds some 740,000 distinct CDR3 sequences, with less than 15% as singletons. Study observations and caveats: Before onset, by a median of 6.5 months, the model predicted ophthalmopathy. Appearing also in blood were most of the thyroid clonotypes expanded above 0.001.

The sample holds a few counts of this clonotype. What it recognizes is unknown. CDR1 is SEHNR, CDR2 FQNEAQ, per germline (reference sequence). The CDR3 totals 16 residues. After removal of 1 base from V and 4 bases from J, the junction contained 7 bases not matched to a gene. Exclusion followed for patients with uncontrolled infection, other autoimmune disease, pregnancy or lactation. Used for diagnoses were clinical symptoms, serum thyroxine and TRAb, thyroid ultrasound and orbital computed tomography. This clonotype originated in a woman aged 18-29 years with Graves' hyperthyroidism. The J gene is TRBJ2-1, the V gene TRBV7-9; 7 bases are a match to TRBD2. Sample: blood. Here the CDR3 reads CASSLVASGPYNEQFF. The DNA of the CDR3 is TGTGCCAGCAGCTTAGTCGCTAGCGGCCCTTACAATGAGCAGTTCTTC.